Each of the 26 T cell receptor beta chains below was sequenced from the same sample in a study of T-cell reconstitution after alpha-beta-depleted transplantation in children. Preparation of the TCRbeta library used unique molecular identifiers. One entry per CDR3 protein, called by TCRdb with MiXCR from the PCR reads. The sample contains some 300,000 distinct CDR3 sequences, 10% of which appear only once. The sequencing used PBMCs, collected before TCRalphabeta/CD19-depleted stem cell transplant. These receptors all come from a boy in the first two years of life with acute myeloid leukemia, due to receive a stem cell transplant.

This clonotype has a count of ten or more. The CDR3 bases are TGCAGTGCTGCCGGGCCTGAAGAAAAACTGTTTTTT. Translation: CSAAGPEEKLFF. The chain uses TRBV20-1 and TRBJ1-4; D is ambiguous. This CDR3 contains 12 residues. With 5 bases removed from V and 8 bases from J, the gap between germline ends came to 12 bases. The germline gives CDR1 DFQATT, CDR2 SNEGSKA (reference sequence).

This clonotype was counted ten times or more. This chain connects TRBV7-3 to TRBJ2-7, with D unresolved. Trimming removed 5 bases at V and 3 bases at J, with 11 bases between. From germline, CDR1 is SGHTA and CDR2 FQGTGA. The CDR3 is 13 amino acids. The CDR3 sequence is CASSLSFGYEQYF. The CDR3 DNA follows: TGTGCCAGCAGCCTTAGTTTCGGCTACGAGCAGTACTTC.

In its sample, this clonotype was seen many times. The genes are TRBV9 and TRBJ2-6; 9 nucleotides line up with TRBD1. V trimming: 0 bases; J trimming: 1 base; junction bases outside the gene matches: 17. The CDR3 is 22 amino acids. Germline assignment: CDR1 SGDLS and CDR2 YYNGEE. CDR3 loop: CASSVATDSPGQGFSGANVLTF. The CDR3 DNA is TGTGCCAGCAGCGTAGCTACGGACTCTCCGGGACAGGGATTTTCTGGGGCCAACGTCCTGACTTTC.

Comment on this clonotype: This may come from a read error, since a much larger clone is one base off. This chain links TRBV4-3 with TRBJ2-1, with 12 bases lining up with TRBD2. Germline loops: CDR1 LGHNA, CDR2 YSLEER. The junction had 4 bases not matched to a gene; V was cut back by 0 bases and J by 7 bases. CDR3 length equals 16 residues. Here the CDR3 reads CASSQELTSGRNEQFF. CDR3 coding DNA: TGCGCCAGCAGCCAAGAGTTAACTAGCGGGAGGAATGAGCAGTTCTTC.

This clonotype was observed many times. This sequence joins TRBV29-1 and TRBJ2-5, with 7 bases matching TRBD1. The CDR3 consists of 12 residues. Per the germline V gene, CDR1 is SQVTM and CDR2 is ANQGSEA. Germline trimming cut 7 bases from V and 4 bases from J; bases unmatched to any gene: 6. In DNA form, the CDR3 reads TGCAGCGGCGACAGGGTGGGAGAGACCCAGTACTTC. Amino acids: CSGDRVGETQYF.

This clonotype was observed at least ten times. The gene calls are TRBV7-2 and TRBJ2-3; perhaps TRBD1 as D (6 bases). The CDR3 consists of 13 residues. Germline values: CDR1 SGHTA, CDR2 FQGNSA. The V end was cut by 2 bases, the J end by 4 bases, with 7 bases between. CDR3 bases: TGTGCCAGCAGCTTAAAGGGGGCAGATACGCAGTATTTT. It codes for CASSLKGADTQYF.

The chain joins TRBV7-3 to TRBJ2-3; 8 nucleotides line up with TRBD1. The CDR3 spans 15 residues. The trim removed 3 bases at V and 3 bases at J, leaving 5 bases unmatched. Germline lookup yields CDR1 SGHTA and CDR2 FQGTGA. CDR3 loop: CASSFGTGETDTQYF. The CDR3 DNA sequence: TGTGCCAGCAGCTTTGGGACAGGAGAGACAGATACGCAGTATTTT.

Worth noting for this clonotype: A clone one base away is much larger, so this may be a read error. V and J are TRBV5-1 and TRBJ2-5, with D perhaps given as TRBD1 or TRBD2 (5 bases each). Germline values: CDR1 SGHRS, CDR2 YFSETQ. This CDR3 has 15 amino acids. V lost 0 bases and J 5 bases, leaving 14 bases between the germline ends. The CDR3 is CASSLVRAGSETQYF. DNA of the CDR3: TGCGCCAGCAGCTTGGTCAGGGCAGGGAGTGAGACCCAGTACTTC.

As for this clonotype: Given a much more abundant clone one base away, this may be a read error. V and J are TRBV7-3 and TRBJ2-3; TRBD1 is a possible D gene (6 bases). The better agreement between TRBJ1-5 and the DNA end casts doubt on the J call. This CDR3 spans 15 amino acids. The germline CDR1 and CDR2 sequences are SGHTA and FQGTGA. The CDR3 protein is CASSLRGASTDTQHF. The CDR3 region has the DNA TGTGCCAGCAGCTTAAGGGGGGCCAGCACAGATACGCAGCATTTT.

This clonotype showed up just a few times. The chain carries TRBV15 and TRBJ2-3, with TRBD2 matching over 8 bases. CDR3 size: 15 residues. V lost 3 bases and J lost 4; bases outside the gene matches: 6. The germline CDR1 and CDR2 sequences are LNHNV and YYDKDF (reference sequence). CDR3 in amino acids: CATSSFGGGADTQYF. The CDR3 DNA reads TGTGCCACCAGCAGCTTCGGGGGGGGGGCAGATACGCAGTATTTT.

This clonotype has a count of ten or more. The chain uses TRBV28 and TRBJ2-3, with a weak D call TRBD2 (5 bases). With 0 bases removed from V and 2 bases from J, the gap between germline ends came to 15 bases. CDR3 size: 17 residues. Per the germline V gene, CDR1 is MDHEN and CDR2 is SYDVKM. The CDR3 DNA is TGTGCCAGCAGTTTATGGGGGAGCGAAAAGAACACAGATACGCAGTATTTT. Its translation is CASSLWGSEKNTDTQYF.

This clonotype was detected many times. The chain carries TRBV5-1 and TRBJ1-3; D is undetermined. The germline CDR1 and CDR2 sequences are SGHRS and YFSETQ. The CDR3 consists of 14 residues. The ends were cut back, 0 bases at V and 4 bases at J, with 8 bases in the middle. The CDR3 sequence: CASSLAPGGNTIYF. DNA for the CDR3: TGCGCCAGCAGCTTGGCTCCTGGAGGAAACACCATATATTTT. The entire variable domain, with the rest obtained from reference TRBV5-1 and TRBJ1-3, is as follows: KAGVTQTPRYLIKTRGQQVTLSCSPISGHRSVSWYQQTPGQGLQFLFEYFSETQRNKGNFPGRFSGRQFSNSRSEMNVSTLELGDSALYLCASSLAPGGNTIYFGEGSWLTVV.

This clonotype showed up many times. The gene calls are TRBV29-1 and TRBJ2-7, with 9 bases identical to TRBD1. Trimming removed 8 bases from V and 4 bases from J; junction bases left unmatched: 9. CDR1 and CDR2 (germline): SQVTM, ANQGSEA. This CDR3 has 13 residues. The CDR3 protein is CSIRQGGTYEQYF. The DNA for the CDR3 is TGCAGCATAAGACAGGGGGGGACATACGAGCAGTACTTC.

This clonotype was seen repeatedly, ten times or more. The chain uses TRBV28 and TRBJ2-7, with 8 bases lining up with TRBD2. J lost 3 bases, V lost 10 bases, and 17 bases had no gene match. CDR1 is MDHEN and CDR2 is SYDVKM in the germline V gene. The CDR3 consists of 16 residues. The CDR3 loop reads CATTIAGLVKNYEQYF. CDR3 nucleotides: TGTGCCACGACTATAGCGGGGTTGGTAAAAAACTACGAGCAGTACTTC.

This clonotype was detected a few times. The rearrangement links TRBV4-1 to TRBJ2-5; D is ambiguous. The CDR3 covers 13 residues. V lost 1 base and J lost 1, with 4 bases in between. In germline, CDR1 is MGHRA, CDR2 YSYEKL. DNA for the CDR3: TGCGCCAGCAGCCAAGCCACCCAAGAGACCCAGTACTTC. Its protein is CASSQATQETQYF.

This clonotype has only a few counts. Given a much more abundant clone one base away, this may be a read error. The DNA of the CDR3 is TGTGCCAGCTCACCAGAGAACACTGAAGCTTTCTTT. It encodes CASSPENTEAFF. The chain carries TRBV18 and TRBJ1-1; no clear D gene. Germline V gene sequence: CDR1 KGHSH, CDR2 LQKENI. This CDR3 is built from 12 residues. Between the trimmed V and J ends, which lost 2 bases and 1 base, there was a span of 2 bases.

This clonotype came up a few times. The chain employs TRBV6-1 and TRBJ2-4; 8 bases are shared with TRBD1. The V segment lost 5 bases and the J segment 1 base; nucleotides outside the gene matches: 4. This CDR3 spans 15 amino acids. Germline V gene lookup returns CDR1 MNHNS and CDR2 SASEGT. The CDR3 DNA follows: TGTGCCAGCAGTCAAAGACAGGGGGCCAAAAACATTCAGTACTTC. It encodes CASSQRQGAKNIQYF.

This clonotype was observed many times. This chain uses TRBV11-2 with TRBJ2-3, with TRBD2 identical over 13 bases. Germline V gene lookup returns CDR1 SGHAT and CDR2 FQNNGV. There are 15 residues in the CDR3. J was trimmed by 2 bases and V by 6 bases; bases with no gene match: 2. The CDR3: CASRGLAGFTDTQYF. The CDR3 bases are TGTGCCAGCAGGGGACTAGCGGGATTCACAGATACGCAGTATTTT. The complete variable domain, with remaining parts taken from reference TRBV11-2 and TRBJ2-3, reads EAGVAQSPRYKIIEKRQSVAFWCNPISGHATLYWYQQILGQGPKLLIQFQNNGVVDDSQLPKDRFSAERLKGVDSTLKIQPAKLEDSAVYLCASRGLAGFTDTQYFGPGTRLTVL.

Ten or more counts support this clonotype. The chain combines TRBV7-9 with TRBJ1-2; D is ambiguous. V lost 4 bases and J 8 bases, leaving 11 bases between the germline ends. Germline CDR1 is SEHNR and CDR2 is FQNEAQ (reference sequence). The length of the CDR3 is 12 residues. CDR3 sequence (DNA): TGTGCCAGCAGCTCCTCCCTAGGAGGCTACACCTTC. Protein product: CASSSSLGGYTF. Supplemented by reference TRBV7-9 and TRBJ1-2, the full variable domain reads DTGVSQNPRHKITKRGQNVTFRCDPISEHNRLYWYRQTLGQGPEFLTYFQNEAQLEKSRLLSDRFSAERPKGSFSTLEIQRTEQGDSAMYLCASSSSLGGYTFGSGTRLTVV.

This clonotype was observed at least ten times. The CDR3 nucleotides read TGTGCCAGCAGTTTTATAGCCTCTGAGACCCAGTACTTC. Its translation is CASSFIASETQYF. The chain is built from TRBV12-3 or TRBV12-4 and TRBJ2-5; D is ambiguous. The CDR3 spans 13 residues. V shed 3 bases and J shed 5 bases, with 10 bases lying between them.

V gene TRBV7-9 combines with J gene TRBJ2-5, with TRBD1 matching over 8 bases. V was clipped by 5 bases and J by 4 bases; unmatched bases: 6. The CDR3 is 14 amino acids. Germline V gives CDR1 SEHNR, CDR2 FQNEAQ (reference sequence). Here the CDR3 DNA reads TGTGCCAGCAGCCCTAGGACAGGGCGAGAGACCCAGTACTTC. Translation: CASSPRTGRETQYF.

Of note for this clonotype: A read error may explain this, as a much larger clone is one base away. The J gene is TRBJ2-7, the V gene TRBV2, with 10 positions matching TRBD2. The V gene end was trimmed by 5 bases and the J gene end by 8 bases; junction bases not matched to a gene: 15. The germline V gene encodes CDR1 SNHLY and CDR2 FYNNEI. The CDR3 runs 16 residues. The CDR3 spells CASSSILAGATLQQYF. Written as DNA, the CDR3 is TGTGCCAGCAGTTCCATCCTAGCGGGAGCAACCTTGCAGCAGTACTTC.

Comment on this clonotype: At one end the junction does not follow the germline gene, possibly because of a read error. The rearrangement uses TRBV7-8 and TRBJ2-4, with 8 nucleotides matching TRBD2. Germline lookup yields CDR1 SGHVS and CDR2 FQNEAQ. The CDR3 is 13 amino acids. The CDR3 nucleotides read TGTGCCAGCAGCCTAGCGGGCCCCAACATTCAGTACTTC. This sequence encodes CASSLAGPNIQYF.

The table lists this clonotype with many counts. The chain carries TRBV28 and TRBJ2-1, with 13 bases that match TRBD2. In germline, CDR1 is MDHEN, CDR2 SYDVKM. Trimming took 6 bases from V and 1 from J; bases not matched to a gene: 3. This CDR3 is 16 amino acids long. For the CDR3, the DNA is TGTGCCAGCAGAAAGACTAGCGGGGGGTCCTACAATGAGCAGTTCTTC. Its protein is CASRKTSGGSYNEQFF.

The sample holds many counts of this clonotype. This chain joins TRBV7-6 and TRBJ1-2; D ambiguous. The CDR3 is 16 residues long. Germline loops: CDR1 SGHVS, CDR2 FNYEAQ. V lost 3 bases and J lost 0, with 14 bases in between. CDR3 sequence reads: CASSLGSFGANYGYTF. The CDR3, as DNA: TGTGCCAGCAGCTTGGGTTCGTTCGGAGCTAACTATGGCTACACCTTC.

This clonotype was counted at least ten times. An end of the junction differs from the germline gene, which may be a read error. The chain links TRBV7-9 to TRBJ1-2, with D possibly TRBD1 on 6 matching bases. The CDR3 is 13 residues long. The germline V gene has CDR1 SEHNR and CDR2 FQNEAQ (reference sequence). The CDR3 DNA is TGTGCCAGCAGCTTCCTTCCGGACAGTTCTCGGTCCTTC. It is translated as CASSFLPDSSRSF.